This T cell receptor beta chain derives from a study of brain T cells in children with intractable seizures. Germline CDR1 and CDR2: MNHEY and SVGAGI. CDR3 length equals 15 residues. With V trimmed by 5 bases and J by 4 bases, 6 bases remained unmatched. Produced via immunoSEQ multiplex PCR; TCRdb's table is partial and in-frame only. Of 60,000 to 65,000 clones detected, 90% to 96% appear once; the ten largest clones hold approximately 0.38%. Overall study findings and caveats: Absence of clones before surgery may stem from lower sequencing depth.

About this clone: Its antigen remains unidentified.

Patients received at least one anti-epileptic drug before surgery. The receptor's source is a boy under three years old with focal cortical dysplasia and intractable seizures. The genes are TRBV6-5 and TRBJ1-5, with 9 bases matching TRBD1. The sample in question was peripheral blood, obtained at surgery. The CDR3 DNA reads as TGTGCCAGCAGTACGACAGGGGGTCCTAATCAGCCCCAGCATTTT. This sequence encodes CASSTTGGPNQPQHF.